Sequencing of this T cell receptor (beta chain) was carried out in a study of shared clonotypes between healthy human individuals. A note on this clone: The antigen remains unidentified.

The germline gives CDR1 SQVTM, CDR2 ANQGSEA. Trimming at V came to 7 bases and at J to 0 bases, leaving 15 bases not matched to a gene. The CDR3 is made up of 16 amino acids. Study observations and caveats: Between several donors, naive CD4 clonotypes were shared at a level of approximately 5%. Relative to their counterparts shared across all four donors, non-shared clonotypes exhibited diminished generation probabilities. Relative to memory subsets, naive subsets generally showed larger estimated richness. Few donors limited the genetic and exposure-history diversity represented.

The protocol was immunoSEQ multiplex PCR, while the TCRdb copy is restricted to in-frame clones and leaves out a portion. The sample records under 1,100,000 clones, about 80% being singletons. The sequenced material came from memory CD4+ T cells sorted from blood. The sample's subset: CD45RA-negative fraction. This chain links TRBV29-1 with TRBJ2-7; 7 nucleotides agree with TRBD2. The source is a man younger than 35 in good health. The CDR3 DNA reads TGCAGCGCCCGACGGGGGAGGGATTTAAGCTCCTACGAGCAGTACTTC. This codes for CSARRGRDLSSYEQYF.